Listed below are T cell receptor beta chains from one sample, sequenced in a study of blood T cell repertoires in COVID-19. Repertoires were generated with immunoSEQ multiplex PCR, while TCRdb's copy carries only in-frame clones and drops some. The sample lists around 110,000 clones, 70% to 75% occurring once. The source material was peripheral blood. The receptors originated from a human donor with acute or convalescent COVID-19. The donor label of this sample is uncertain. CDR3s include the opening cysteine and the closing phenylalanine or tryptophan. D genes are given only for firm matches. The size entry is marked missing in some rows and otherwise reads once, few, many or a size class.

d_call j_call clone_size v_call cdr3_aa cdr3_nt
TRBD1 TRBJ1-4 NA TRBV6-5 CASSKGGRREKLFF TGTGCCAGCAGCAAAGGGGGCCGGAGGGAAAAACTGTTTTTT
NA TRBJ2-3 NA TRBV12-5 CASGLTRSGRDTQYF TGTGCTAGTGGTCTCACTCGGTCGGGGAGAGATACGCAGTATTTT
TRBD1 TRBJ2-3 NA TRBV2 CASTRNRGSDTQYF TGTGCCAGCACTCGGAACAGGGGGTCAGATACGCAGTATTTT
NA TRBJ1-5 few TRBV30 CAWSTGSVNSNQPQHF TGTGCCTGGAGCACAGGGAGTGTTAATAGCAATCAGCCCCAGCATTTT
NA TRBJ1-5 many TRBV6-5 CASKIQGNSNQPQHF TGTGCCAGCAAAATACAGGGTAATAGCAATCAGCCCCAGCATTTT
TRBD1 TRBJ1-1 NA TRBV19 CASRRITGGNTEAFF TGTGCCAGTAGAAGGATTACAGGGGGAAACACTGAAGCTTTCTTT
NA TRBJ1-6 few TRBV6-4 CASIISPLHF TGTGCCAGCATAATTTCACCCCTCCACTTT
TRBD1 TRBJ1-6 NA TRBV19 CASSEAGGYNSPLHF TGTGCCAGTAGTGAAGCAGGGGGTTATAATTCACCCCTCCACTTT
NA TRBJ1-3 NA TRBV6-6 CASSPVAGSSGNTIYF TGTGCCAGCAGTCCTGTGGCGGGTAGCTCTGGAAACACCATATATTTT
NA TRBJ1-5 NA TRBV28 CASSGKQGKNSNQPQHF TGTGCCAGCAGCGGGAAACAGGGCAAGAATAGCAATCAGCCCCAGCATTTT
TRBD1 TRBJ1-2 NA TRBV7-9 CASSHSGTGAGYTF TGTGCCAGCAGCCATTCCGGGACAGGTGCTGGCTACACCTTC
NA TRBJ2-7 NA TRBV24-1 CATSDHGQTYEQYF TGTGCCACCAGTGACCATGGACAAACCTACGAGCAGTACTTC
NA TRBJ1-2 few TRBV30 CAWSSDGRRYYGYTF TGTGCCTGGAGTTCCGACGGAAGGAGATACTATGGCTACACCTTC
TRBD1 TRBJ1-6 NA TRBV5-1 CASSSGQGDSPLHF TGCGCCAGCAGCTCGGGACAGGGAGATTCACCCCTCCACTTT
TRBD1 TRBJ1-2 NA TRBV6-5 CASSYVRTGGGYGYTF TGTGCCAGCAGTTACGTGCGGACAGGGGGCGGCTATGGCTACACCTTC
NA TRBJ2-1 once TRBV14 CASSHVLGGYNEQFF TGTGCCAGCAGCCATGTGCTCGGGGGCTACAATGAGCAGTTCTTC
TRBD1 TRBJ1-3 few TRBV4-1 CASSQVHTRDRGGTIYF TGCGCCAGCAGCCAAGTCCATACCAGAGACAGGGGAGGCACCATATATTTT
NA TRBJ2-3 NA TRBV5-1 CASSLQGSSTDTQYF TGCGCCAGCAGCTTACAGGGCTCTAGCACAGATACGCAGTATTTT
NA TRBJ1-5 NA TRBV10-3 CAISDGVSNQPQHF TGTGCCATCAGCGACGGGGTTAGCAATCAGCCCCAGCATTTT
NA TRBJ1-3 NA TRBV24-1 CATSDAGSSGNTIYF TGTGCCACCAGTGATGCGGGGAGCTCTGGAAACACCATATATTTT
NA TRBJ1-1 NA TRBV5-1 CASSLEPGLNTEAFF TGCGCCAGCAGCTTGGAACCGGGTCTGAACACTGAAGCTTTCTTT
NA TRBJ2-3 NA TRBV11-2 CASSLTRGTDTQYF TGTGCCAGCAGCTTAACGCGGGGCACAGATACGCAGTATTTT
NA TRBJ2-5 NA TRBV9 CASSVRGGALETQYF TGTGCCAGCAGCGTAAGGGGGGGGGCTTTGGAGACCCAGTACTTC
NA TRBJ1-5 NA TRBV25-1 CASSGGVGNQPQHF TGTGCCAGCAGTGGCGGGGTGGGGAATCAGCCCCAGCATTTT
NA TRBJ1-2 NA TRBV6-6 CASSPGSSNYGYTF TGTGCCAGCAGTCCAGGGTCTTCTAACTATGGCTACACCTTC
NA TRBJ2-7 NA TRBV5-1 CASSLGQNYEQYF TGCGCCAGCAGCTTGGGACAGAACTACGAGCAGTACTTC
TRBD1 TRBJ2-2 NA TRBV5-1 CASSLLTGVGSTGELFF TGCGCCAGCAGCCTCCTAACAGGGGTTGGGAGCACCGGGGAGCTGTTTTTT
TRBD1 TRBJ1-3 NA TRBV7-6 CASSLAGQGAAGNTIYF TGTGCCAGCAGCTTAGCAGGACAGGGGGCAGCTGGAAACACCATATATTTT
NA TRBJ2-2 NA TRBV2 CASSVLRNTGELFF TGTGCCAGCAGTGTTCTCAGGAACACCGGGGAGCTGTTTTTT
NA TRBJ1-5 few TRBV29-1 CSVVFPNQPQHF TGCAGCGTTGTATTTCCCAATCAGCCCCAGCATTTT
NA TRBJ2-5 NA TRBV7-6 CASTQAGGETQYF TGTGCCAGCACCCAAGCTGGGGGGGAGACCCAGTACTTC
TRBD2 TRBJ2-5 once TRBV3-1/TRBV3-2 CASSPEGLAGGLAQYF TGTGCCAGCAGCCCCGAGGGACTAGCGGGGGGGTTGGCCCAGTACTTC
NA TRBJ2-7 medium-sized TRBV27 CAREYRDSYEQYF TGTGCCAGGGAATACAGGGATTCCTACGAGCAGTACTTC
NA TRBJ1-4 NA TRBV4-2 CASSQDPVPGGKLFF TGTGCCAGCAGCCAAGATCCGGTCCCGGGGGGAAAACTGTTTTTT
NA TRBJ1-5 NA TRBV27 CASSSSPGGNQPQHF TGTGCCAGCAGTTCCAGCCCCGGGGGCAATCAGCCCCAGCATTTT
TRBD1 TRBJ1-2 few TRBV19 CASSITPSTGGKRGYTF TGTGCCAGTAGTATAACCCCCTCGACAGGGGGGAAGCGTGGCTACACCTTC
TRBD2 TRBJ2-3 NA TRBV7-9 CASSYRLAGGVDTQYF TGTGCCAGCAGCTATCGACTAGCGGGGGGAGTGGATACGCAGTATTTT
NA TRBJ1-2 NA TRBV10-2 CASSEQGQKNYGYTF TGCGCCAGCAGTGAGCAGGGCCAAAAGAACTATGGCTACACCTTC
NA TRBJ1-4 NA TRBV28 CASSRGPVRRSNEKLFF TGTGCCAGCAGTCGAGGCCCCGTTCGGCGATCTAATGAAAAACTGTTTTTT
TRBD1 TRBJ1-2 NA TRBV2 CASRLQGLNNYGYTF TGTGCCAGCAGACTACAGGGGCTAAATAACTATGGCTACACCTTC
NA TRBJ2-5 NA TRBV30 CAWSRDWRETQYF TGTGCCTGGAGTCGAGACTGGAGGGAGACCCAGTACTTC
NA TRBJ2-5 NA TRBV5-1 CASSSRGGREETQYF TGCGCCAGCAGCAGCCGGGGTGGAAGGGAGGAGACCCAGTACTTC
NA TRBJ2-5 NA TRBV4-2 CASSQGYGETQYF TGTGCCAGCAGCCAAGGATACGGGGAGACCCAGTACTTC
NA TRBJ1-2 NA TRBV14 CASSQDGSEANYGYTF TGTGCCAGCAGCCAAGATGGGAGCGAGGCTAACTATGGCTACACCTTC
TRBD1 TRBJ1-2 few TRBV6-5 CASRPGQLYGYTF TGTGCCAGCAGACCGGGACAGCTCTATGGCTACACCTTC
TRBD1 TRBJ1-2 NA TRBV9 CASTGTGPYGYTF TGTGCCAGCACTGGGACAGGGCCGTATGGCTACACCTTC
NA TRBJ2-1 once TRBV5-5 CASSWRPGNEQFF TGTGCCAGCAGCTGGCGGCCCGGGAATGAGCAGTTCTTC
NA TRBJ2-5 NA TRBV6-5 CASSYGGQSRRTQYF TGTGCCAGCAGTTACGGGGGCCAGTCCAGGAGGACCCAGTACTTC
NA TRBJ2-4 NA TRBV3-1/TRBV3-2 CASSQANIQYF TGTGCCAGCAGCCAAGCTAACATTCAGTACTTC
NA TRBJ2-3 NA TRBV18 CASSLSDTQYF TGTGCCAGCTCACTCTCAGATACGCAGTATTTT
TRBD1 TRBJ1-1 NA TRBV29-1 CSGGQGRTEAFF TGCAGCGGTGGACAGGGGAGGACTGAAGCTTTCTTT
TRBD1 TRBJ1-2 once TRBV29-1 CSVVDRGYYGYTF TGCAGCGTGGTTGACAGGGGATACTATGGCTACACCTTC
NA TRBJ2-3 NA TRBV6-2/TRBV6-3 CASTPQGHTQYF TGTGCCAGCACCCCACAGGGACATACGCAGTATTTT